Below are 22 T cell receptor beta chains sequenced from a single sample in a study of T cell repertoires in cytomegalovirus infection. TCRdb recomputed calls from the reads with MiXCR, one row per CDR3 protein. The sample shows 650,000 to 850,000 distinct CDR3 sequences, 25% to 35% of them seen only once. Their antigen targets remain unknown. The input for sequencing was cultured CD8+ T cells from PBMCs, taken from culture after CMV antigen stimulation. All receptors come from a human donor in good health (CMV status not recorded). Some clones in this sample may be carry-over from other donors' samples.

The chain employs TRBV12-5 and TRBJ2-1; 12 bases line up with TRBD2. The CDR3 is 15 amino acids. From germline, CDR1 is LGHNT and CDR2 FRNRAP. J was trimmed by 9 bases and V by 3 bases; bases with no gene match: 6. For the CDR3, the DNA is TGTGCTAGTGGTTTTCTTCGACTAGCGGGGGTTGAGCAGTTCTTC. Translated: CASGFLRLAGVEQFF.

The rearrangement joins TRBV7-6 to TRBJ1-1, with TRBD1 as a possible D gene (6 bases). The CDR3 has 13 amino acids. V was pared by 5 bases and J by 7 bases, with 14 bases between. CDR1 and CDR2 (germline): SGHVS, FNYEAQ. The DNA for the CDR3 is TGTGCCAGCAGCCCGGGACAACCTCTTGAAGCTTTCTTT. Protein sequence: CASSPGQPLEAFF. The full variable domain, with the rest looked up from reference TRBV7-6 and TRBJ1-1, is GAGVSQSPRYKVTKRGQDVALRCDPISGHVSLYWYRQALGQGPEFLTYFNYEAQQDKSGLPNDRFSAERPEGSISTLTIQRTEQRDSAMYRCASSPGQPLEAFFGQGTRLTVV.

This clonotype was recorded at least ten times. The chain joins TRBV7-9 to TRBJ1-1; a weak D match, TRBD1 (6 bases). V shed 0 bases and J shed 8 bases, with 7 bases lying between them. The CDR3 extends over 12 amino acids. Looked up from germline, CDR1 is SEHNR and CDR2 is FQNEAQ (reference sequence). The CDR3 region has the DNA TGTGCCAGCAGCTTAGCGGGGGGCGAAGCTTTCTTT. Translating it yields CASSLAGGEAFF.

The V call is TRBV7-9, the J call TRBJ1-1; D is possibly TRBD1 (6 bases). V lost 7 bases and J 0 bases, leaving 12 bases between the germline ends. This CDR3 has 14 residues. Germline CDR1 is SEHNR and CDR2 is FQNEAQ (reference sequence). The CDR3 coding sequence is TGTGCCAGCACCCCGGACAGAGTGAACACTGAAGCTTTCTTT. It yields the protein CASTPDRVNTEAFF.

There are many counts of this clonotype. This rearrangement joins TRBV12-3 or TRBV12-4 to TRBJ1-1, with TRBD1 matching 7 bases. The CDR3 runs 14 residues. V lost 5 bases and J lost 3; bases outside the gene matches: 6. In nucleotides, the CDR3 is TGTGCCAGCAGTGTACAGGGGAGGGACACTGAAGCTTTCTTT. It yields the protein CASSVQGRDTEAFF.

The genes are TRBV7-2 and TRBJ2-3, with no clear D. CDR1 is SGHTA, CDR2 FQGNSA, per germline. The CDR3 is made up of 15 amino acids. V lost 1 base and J 2 bases, leaving 10 bases between the germline ends. As DNA, the CDR3 is TGTGCCAGCAGCTTAGTGGATGGGTACACAGATACGCAGTATTTT. Protein product: CASSLVDGYTDTQYF. Full variable domain (rest looked up from reference TRBV7-2 and TRBJ2-3): GAGVSQSPSNKVTEKGKDVELRCDPISGHTALYWYRQSLGQGLEFLIYFQGNSAPDKSGLPSDRFSAERTGGSVSTLTIQRTQQEDSAVYLCASSLVDGYTDTQYFGPGTRLTVL.

The chain carries TRBV20-1 and TRBJ2-7; TRBD1 is a possible D gene (5 bases). This CDR3 comprises 15 residues. Trimming pared 4 bases from V and 3 bases from J, leaving 19 bases between. Germline loops: CDR1 DFQATT, CDR2 SNEGSKA (reference sequence). The CDR3 DNA follows: TGCAGTGCTAAATGGGGCCAGTGGACACGCTACGAGCAGTACTTC. Its protein product is CSAKWGQWTRYEQYF.

The V and J genes are TRBV28 and TRBJ2-1; perhaps D is TRBD1 or TRBD2 (5 bases each). This CDR3 region has 15 residues. V was trimmed by 7 bases and J by 8 bases, leaving 21 bases between them. The germline CDR1 and CDR2 sequences are MDHEN and SYDVKM. The CDR3 is CASTPSGGGGHEQFF. The CDR3 DNA sequence: TGTGCCAGCACCCCATCTGGGGGTGGAGGCCATGAGCAGTTCTTC. Supplemented by reference TRBV28 and TRBJ2-1, the full variable domain reads DVKVTQSSRYLVKRTGEKVFLECVQDMDHENMFWYRQDPGLGLRLIYFSYDVKMKEKGDIPEGYSVSREKKERFSLILESASTNQTSMYLCASTPSGGGGHEQFFGPGTRLTVL.

This clonotype was observed a few times. This CDR3 reads CASSAVPGPADVRQFF. The CDR3 DNA reads TGTGCCAGCAGCGCAGTCCCGGGACCAGCCGATGTACGGCAGTTCTTC. The chain is built from TRBV7-6 and TRBJ2-1, with D perhaps TRBD1 or TRBD2 (5 bases each). The V gene lost 5 bases and the J gene lost 12 bases, with 26 bases spanning the gap. The CDR3 runs 16 residues. Germline V gene data show CDR1 as SGHVS and CDR2 as FNYEAQ.

This sequence joins TRBV6-5 and TRBJ2-1, with no clear D. This CDR3 comprises 13 residues. With 7 bases removed from V and 5 bases from J, the gap between germline ends came to 12 bases. Germline V gives CDR1 MNHEY, CDR2 SVGAGI. This CDR3 is CASTFGRNNEQFF. The CDR3 DNA follows: TGTGCCAGCACCTTCGGCAGGAACAATGAGCAGTTCTTC.

This clonotype appeared a few times. The rearrangement links TRBV19 to TRBJ2-1; D unclear. CDR1 and CDR2 from the germline V gene are LNHDA and SQIVND (reference sequence). Trimming cost V 2 bases and J 2 bases, with 7 bases left between them. This CDR3 region has 14 residues. The CDR3 DNA sequence: TGTGCCAGTAGTATACCGTTCCCCTACAATGAGCAGTTCTTC. It specifies CASSIPFPYNEQFF. Filled out from reference TRBV19 and TRBJ2-1, the complete variable domain reads DGGITQSPKYLFRKEGQNVTLSCEQNLNHDAMYWYRQDPGQGLRLIYYSQIVNDFQKGDIAEGYSVSREKKESFPLTVTSAQKNPTAFYLCASSIPFPYNEQFFGPGTRLTVL.

This clonotype was found many times. The chain carries TRBV9 and TRBJ2-3, with TRBD2 identical over 8 bases. J was trimmed by 3 bases and V by 4 bases; bases with no gene match: 10. The CDR3 loop spans 16 amino acids. The germline CDR1 and CDR2 sequences are SGDLS and YYNGEE. The CDR3 sequence: CASSPYSGEMTDTQYF. The CDR3 coding sequence is TGTGCCAGCAGCCCCTATAGCGGGGAGATGACAGATACGCAGTATTTT.

This clonotype has ten or more counts. The chain couples TRBV7-8 to TRBJ2-2; 9 positions agree with TRBD2. V lost 1 base and J lost 4; bases outside the gene matches: 7. Germline V gives CDR1 SGHVS, CDR2 FQNEAQ. The CDR3 is 17 residues long. The CDR3 here is CASSLEGPSGVTGELFF. The CDR3 DNA follows: TGTGCCAGCAGCTTAGAGGGGCCTAGCGGGGTCACCGGGGAGCTGTTTTTT. Together with reference TRBV7-8 and TRBJ2-2, the CDR3 gives the full variable domain: GAGVSQSPRYKVAKRGQDVALRCDPISGHVSLFWYQQALGQGPEFLTYFQNEAQLDKSGLPSDRFFAERPEGSVSTLKIQRTQQEDSAVYLCASSLEGPSGVTGELFFGEGSRLTVL.

V and J are TRBV7-9 and TRBJ2-7; TRBD1 is a possible D gene (6 bases). V dropped 0 bases and J dropped 1 base, with 10 bases sitting between them. Germline V CDR1 and CDR2: SEHNR, FQNEAQ (reference sequence). The length of the CDR3 is 15 residues. The CDR3 nucleotides read TGTGCCAGCAGCTTAGCGGGGGCCGCTTCCTACGAGCAGTACGTC. It yields the protein CASSLAGAASYEQYV.

The table lists this clonotype with a few counts. The rearrangement links TRBV12-3 or TRBV12-4 to TRBJ1-1; perhaps TRBD1 as D (6 bases). V lost 4 bases, J lost 4 bases, and 13 bases lay in between. There are 14 residues in the CDR3. The CDR3 reads CASSSGQRGTEAFF. DNA for the CDR3: TGTGCCAGCAGTTCCGGACAGAGGGGCACTGAAGCTTTCTTT.

There are a few counts of this clonotype. The V and J genes are TRBV25-1 and TRBJ1-2; D may be TRBD1 (5 bases). This CDR3 has 14 amino acids. Looked up from germline, CDR1 is MGHDK and CDR2 is SYGVNS. V was clipped by 3 bases and J by 0 bases, with 8 bases between them. The CDR3: CASSEGVANYGYTF. The CDR3 bases are TGTGCCAGCAGTGAGGGGGTCGCTAACTATGGCTACACCTTC.

This clonotype has just a few counts. The chain joins TRBV7-9 to TRBJ1-5; TRBD1 agrees at 10 bases. Germline V gene sequence: CDR1 SEHNR, CDR2 FQNEAQ (reference sequence). Trimming removed 5 bases from V and 9 bases from J; junction bases left unmatched: 10. CDR3 length: 15 residues. The CDR3 region has the DNA TGTGCCAGCAGCCTTCCCGGACAGGGGGTTTCGCCCCAGCATTTT. Protein product: CASSLPGQGVSPQHF. The whole variable domain, remainder taken from reference TRBV7-9 and TRBJ1-5, is DTGVSQNPRHKITKRGQNVTFRCDPISEHNRLYWYRQTLGQGPEFLTYFQNEAQLEKSRLLSDRFSAERPKGSFSTLEIQRTEQGDSAMYLCASSLPGQGVSPQHFGDGTRLSIL.

This clonotype appeared a few times. The chain is built from TRBV7-6 and TRBJ2-2; 10 bases map to TRBD2. The CDR3 is made up of 19 amino acids. Trimming cost V 2 bases and J 3 bases; bases outside gene matches: 12. Germline V gene lookup returns CDR1 SGHVS and CDR2 FNYEAQ. CDR3 residues: CASSLNPWLAGADTGELFF. The CDR3 DNA sequence: TGTGCCAGCAGCTTAAACCCTTGGCTAGCGGGGGCCGACACCGGGGAGCTGTTTTTT.

This clonotype was seen only a few times. The CDR3 spells CASSYRQGEPVSNQPQHF. The DNA of the CDR3 is TGTGCCAGCAGTTATCGGCAGGGTGAACCGGTAAGCAATCAGCCCCAGCATTTT. The chain links TRBV6-6 to TRBJ1-5; tentative D call: TRBD1 (5 bases). V was trimmed by 3 bases and J by 1 base, leaving 19 bases between them. CDR1 MNHNY and CDR2 SVGAGI come from the germline V gene (reference sequence). CDR3 length equals 18 residues.

This sequence joins TRBV28 and TRBJ2-3; 7 bases match TRBD1. Germline loops: CDR1 MDHEN, CDR2 SYDVKM. The CDR3 is 15 residues long. The V and J ends lost 3 bases and 3 bases, in that order; junction bases with no gene match: 6. CDR3 DNA: TGTGCCAGCAGTTTTAGGGGACAGATTACAGATACGCAGTATTTT. Its translation: CASSFRGQITDTQYF. Together with reference TRBV28 and TRBJ2-3, the CDR3 gives the full variable domain: DVKVTQSSRYLVKRTGEKVFLECVQDMDHENMFWYRQDPGLGLRLIYFSYDVKMKEKGDIPEGYSVSREKKERFSLILESASTNQTSMYLCASSFRGQITDTQYFGPGTRLTVL.

J is TRBJ1-1 and V is TRBV20-1; TRBD1 might be the D (6 bases). The CDR3 consists of 14 residues. V gave up 6 bases and J gave up 4 bases, with 18 bases separating them. The germline CDR1 and CDR2 sequences are DFQATT and SNEGSKA (reference sequence). The CDR3 protein is CSAYSSGGPTEAFF. For the CDR3, the DNA is TGCAGTGCCTACTCGTCGGGGGGGCCCACTGAAGCTTTCTTT.

The rearrangement joins TRBV13 to TRBJ1-6; 9 bases fit TRBD1. This CDR3 has 16 amino acids. Looked up from germline, CDR1 is PRHDT and CDR2 is FYEKMQ (reference sequence). The junction had 22 bases not matched to a gene; V was cut back by 10 bases and J by 15 bases. CDR3: CATTEGTGTGNRRLHF. The DNA of the CDR3 is TGTGCCACCACTGAGGGTACCGGGACAGGGAATCGGCGCCTCCACTTT.